This T cell receptor beta chain came from a study of Ad26.COV2.S vaccination and SARS-CoV-2 variants. The study, taken as a whole, reports: Reported post-vaccination CD8+ and CD4+ T cell responses to spike showed substantial breadth. Participants given vaccine showed non-spike TCR breadth similar to that of placebo recipients.

Trimming took off 6 bases at V and 2 bases at J, with 10 bases between the two ends. The CDR3 spans 13 residues. In germline, CDR1 is MNHEY, CDR2 SVGAGI. The assay was immunoSEQ multiplex PCR, and TCRdb's table has in-frame clones only and misses some. Of about 180,000 clones listed, around 85% are singletons. Turning to this clone: Its antigen remains unidentified.

This chain links TRBV6-5 with TRBJ1-1, with D unclear. The sample was peripheral blood, taken after recovery from COVID-19. The TCR was taken from a human donor who had recovered from COVID-19. DNA of the CDR3: TGTGCCAGCAGGCTACGGGTTAACACTGAAGCTTTCTTT. Translated: CASRLRVNTEAFF.